This T cell receptor beta chain was recovered during a study of cytomegalovirus exposure and HLA in healthy donors. Study observations and caveats: Overall, around 160 TCR beta chains were annotated as cytomegalovirus-associated. Sequences of the TCR beta chain were said to predict the HLA-A and HLA-B alleles of most subjects accurately.

PCR employed 60 Vbeta and 13 Jbeta primers. Repertoires were generated with immunoSEQ multiplex PCR, while TCRdb's copy carries only in-frame clones and drops some. The sample consists of about 130,000 clones, roughly 80% of them appearing once. CDR3 length: 14 residues. Germline CDR1 and CDR2: SGHRS and YFSETQ. Trimming cost V 4 bases and J 1 base, with 11 bases left between them. A word on this clone: The antigen remains undetermined.

This TCR came from a woman in her thirties or forties in good health and CMV-seronegative. The chain joins TRBV5-1 to TRBJ1-1; D is perhaps TRBD1 (5 bases). What was sequenced was PBMCs. The CDR3 DNA follows: TGCGCCAGCAGCATCGGACACCAGAACACTGAAGCTTTCTTT. This gives the protein CASSIGHQNTEAFF.